This entry describes one T cell receptor beta chain. These data belong to a study of blood T cell repertoires in COVID-19. Across the whole study: Cohort 3 recovered donors had two negative PCRs, clearance, or symptom resolution.

The data were produced by immunoSEQ multiplex PCR, yet TCRdb's version contains in-frame clones alone and is incomplete. The table records about 280,000 clones, 85% to 90% of them present only once. The source of this sequence is a woman aged 55-75 years in a cohort exposed to, infected with or recovered from COVID-19 (not recorded which). The sample was PBMCs or T cells enriched from blood (not recorded which).

CDR3: CASSLGGAEETQYF. The CDR3 DNA is TGTGCCAGCAGCTTGGGCGGAGCAGAAGAGACCCAGTACTTC. The V gene is TRBV5-4, the J gene TRBJ2-5; D is uncertain. This CDR3 has 14 residues. Germline-derived CDR1 and CDR2 are SGHNT and YYREEE (reference sequence). The ends were cut back, 0 bases at V and 3 bases at J, with 9 bases in the middle.